Listed below are T cell receptor beta chains from one sample, sequenced in a study of radiotherapy plus CTLA-4 blockade in lung cancer. Assay used: immunoSEQ multiplex PCR; TCRdb lists only in-frame clones, some missing. Of 50,000 or so clones in the sample, approximately 76% are singletons; the top ten hold approximately 12%. Sequences were derived from peripheral blood, sampled from a patient treated with radiotherapy plus ipilimumab. All receptors derive from a human donor with non-small cell lung cancer who had stable disease on radiotherapy plus ipilimumab. CDR3s include the opening cysteine and the closing phenylalanine or tryptophan. Fields, in order: CDR3 protein, CDR3 DNA, D gene, clone size, J gene, V gene. D genes are given only for firm matches. Only part of the rows carry a size: once, few, many, or a class if the clone is expanded.

CASSLGSDGNTIYF,TGTGCCAGCAGCTTAGGGAGTGATGGAAACACCATATATTTT,.,.,TRBJ1-3,TRBV7-9
CASGLGTGRGTGELFF,TGTGCTAGTGGTTTGGGGACAGGGCGCGGGACCGGGGAGCTGTTTTTT,TRBD1,.,TRBJ2-2,TRBV12-5
CSVRQGSSDSPLHF,TGCAGCGTCCGACAGGGGTCTTCAGATTCACCCCTCCACTTT,TRBD1,.,TRBJ1-6,TRBV29-1
CASTLRGPPEQFF,TGTGCCAGCACACTTAGGGGACCACCGGAGCAGTTCTTC,.,.,TRBJ2-1,TRBV28
CASSLGGYSNQPQHF,TGTGCCAGCAGCTTAGGAGGGTATAGCAATCAGCCCCAGCATTTT,.,.,TRBJ1-5,TRBV7-9
CASSPPQNTGELFF,TGTGCCAGCAGTCCGCCCCAGAACACCGGGGAGCTGTTTTTT,.,many,TRBJ2-2,TRBV28
CASSLRGPGNTIYF,TGTGCCAGCAGTCTCAGGGGTCCTGGAAACACCATATATTTT,.,.,TRBJ1-3,TRBV27
CASSLVGSLPEAFF,TGTGCCAGCAGCTTAGTCGGCAGTTTGCCTGAAGCTTTCTTT,.,.,TRBJ1-1,TRBV7-2
CASSLDSPPTNEKLFF,TGTGCCAGCAGTCTTGACAGCCCCCCAACTAATGAAAAACTGTTTTTT,.,.,TRBJ1-4,TRBV2
CASSLADRYYGYTF,TGTGCCAGCAGCTTAGCGGACCGCTACTATGGCTACACCTTC,.,.,TRBJ1-2,TRBV7-2
CASSFGQGITEAFF,TGTGCCAGCAGCTTCGGGCAGGGAATCACTGAAGCTTTCTTT,.,.,TRBJ1-1,TRBV7-9